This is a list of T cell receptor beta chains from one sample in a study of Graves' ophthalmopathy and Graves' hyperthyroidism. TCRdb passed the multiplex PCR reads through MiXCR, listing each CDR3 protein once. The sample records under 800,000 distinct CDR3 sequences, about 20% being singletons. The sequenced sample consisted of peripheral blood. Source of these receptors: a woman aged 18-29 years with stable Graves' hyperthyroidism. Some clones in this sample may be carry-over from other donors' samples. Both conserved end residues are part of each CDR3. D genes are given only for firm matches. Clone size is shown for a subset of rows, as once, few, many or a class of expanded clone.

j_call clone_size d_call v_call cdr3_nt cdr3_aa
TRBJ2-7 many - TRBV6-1 TGTGCCAGCAGTGACGCCTCAGGGGTCTACGAGCAGTACTTC CASSDASGVYEQYF
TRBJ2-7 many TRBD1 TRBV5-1 TGTGCCAGCAGTTCAGGGACAGGGGGCTACGAGCAGTACTTC CASSSGTGGYEQYF
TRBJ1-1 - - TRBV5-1 TGCGCCAGCAGCTCCGCGATACAGGGTTACACTGAAGCTTTCTTT CASSSAIQGYTEAFF
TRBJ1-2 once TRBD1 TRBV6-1 TGTGCCAGCAGTGCACCGGGACAGGGGGCGTATGGCTACACCTTC CASSAPGQGAYGYTF
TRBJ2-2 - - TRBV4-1 TGCGCCAGCAGCCACCCTCAAGGCGGGGAGCTGTTTTTT CASSHPQGGELFF
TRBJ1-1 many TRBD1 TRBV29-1 TGCAGCGTTCTGACAGGGAGGAACACTGAAGCTTTCTTT CSVLTGRNTEAFF
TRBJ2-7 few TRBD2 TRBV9 TGTGCCAGCAGCGCTGGACTAGCGGGAGCCCACCAGTACGAGCAGTACTTC CASSAGLAGAHQYEQYF
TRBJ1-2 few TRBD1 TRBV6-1 TGTGCCAGCAGTGAAGCTCCAACGAGGACAGGGGGCTATGGCTACACCTTC CASSEAPTRTGGYGYTF
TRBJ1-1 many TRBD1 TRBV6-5 TGTGCCAGCAGTTACTTGCAAACAGGGGGCTTGAACACTGAAGCTTTCTTT CASSYLQTGGLNTEAFF
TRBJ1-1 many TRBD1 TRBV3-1 TGTGCCAGCAGTACAGGGGGCATAACTGAAGCTTTCTTT CASSTGGITEAFF
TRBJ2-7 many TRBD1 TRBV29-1 TGCAGCGTTGAAGATGTTGGGACAGGGAACTACGAGCAGTACTTC CSVEDVGTGNYEQYF
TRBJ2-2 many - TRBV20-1 TGCAGTGCAAGGGGGGCGGAAACCGGGGAGCTGTTTTTT CSARGAETGELFF
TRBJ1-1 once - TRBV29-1 TGCAGCGTTGAAGGGGTTTTCGAGGGCCGTATGAACACTGAAGCTTTCTTT CSVEGVFEGRMNTEAFF
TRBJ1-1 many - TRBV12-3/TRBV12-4 TGTGCCAGCAGTTTATCGGGCGGTCAAAGGGCTGAAGCTTTCTTT CASSLSGGQRAEAFF
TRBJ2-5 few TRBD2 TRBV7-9 TGTGCCAGCACCTCGCCGGGACTAGGGGGCCAAGAGACCCAGTACTTC CASTSPGLGGQETQYF
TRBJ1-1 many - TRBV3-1 TGTGCCAGCAGCCAAGCGGACACTGAAGCTTTCTTT CASSQADTEAFF
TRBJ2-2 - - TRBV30 TGTGCCTGGAGTGTACGGGGGAGCACCGGGGAGCTGTTTTTT CAWSVRGSTGELFF
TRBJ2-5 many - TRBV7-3 TGTGCCAGCAGCCCTGGACTAGGGGGTGGGGAGACCCAGTACTTC CASSPGLGGGETQYF
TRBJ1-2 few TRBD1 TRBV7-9 TGTGCCAGCAGCTCACCGGGACAGCCTCATGGCTACACCTTC CASSSPGQPHGYTF
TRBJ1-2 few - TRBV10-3 TGTGCCATCAGTAAGAACTATGGCTACACCTTC CAISKNYGYTF
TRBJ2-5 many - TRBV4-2 TGTGCCAGCAGTCCGGGGACTCCCTCTGAAGAGACCCAGTACTTC CASSPGTPSEETQYF
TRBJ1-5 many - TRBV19 TGTGCCAGTAGTATAAGGTCGGACCCGAGCAATCAGCCCCAGCATTTT CASSIRSDPSNQPQHF
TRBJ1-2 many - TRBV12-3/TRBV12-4 TGTGCCAGCGGGAAGAAGAGGTATGGCTACACCTTC CASGKKRYGYTF
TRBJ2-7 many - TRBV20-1 TGCAGTGCTAAGAGGGGGGAGCAGTTCTACGAGCAGTACTTC CSAKRGEQFYEQYF
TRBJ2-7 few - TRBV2 TGTGCCAGCAGCCCCGGGACATGGGTGTACTTC CASSPGTWVYF
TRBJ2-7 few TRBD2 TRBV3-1 TGTGCCAGCAGCCAAGATTATACTAGCGGGAAATCCTACGAGCAGTACTTC CASSQDYTSGKSYEQYF
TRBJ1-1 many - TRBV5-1 TGCGCCAGCAGCCACTCGACAGCAATGAACACTGAAGCTTTCTTT CASSHSTAMNTEAFF
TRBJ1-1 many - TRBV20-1 TGCAGTGCTAGGGGCGGCAGATCAAACACTGAAGCTTTCTTT CSARGGRSNTEAFF
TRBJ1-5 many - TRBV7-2 TGTGCCAGCAGCTTAGCGCGGTTAGGGCAGCCCCAGCATTTT CASSLARLGQPQHF
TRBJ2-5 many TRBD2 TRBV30 TGTGCGTGTGACACCGGGGGGGAGACCCAGTACTTC CACDTGGETQYF
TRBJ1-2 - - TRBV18 TGTGCCAGCTCCCCTCAGGAAGGCGACTATGGCTACACCTTC CASSPQEGDYGYTF
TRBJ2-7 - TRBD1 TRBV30 TGTGCCTGGACCCGGGACAGCTACGAGCAGTACTTC CAWTRDSYEQYF
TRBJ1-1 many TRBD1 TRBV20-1 TGCAGTGCTAGGGCTTTTATTACACAGGGGCAGAGCACTGAAGCTTTCTTT CSARAFITQGQSTEAFF
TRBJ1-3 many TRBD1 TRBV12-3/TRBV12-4 TGTGCCAGCAGTTTAGGTCAGGGGGCCTCTGGAAACACCATATATTTT CASSLGQGASGNTIYF
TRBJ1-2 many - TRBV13 TGTGCCAGCAGCCAAAGGGACGCCTTCTATGGCTACACCTTC CASSQRDAFYGYTF